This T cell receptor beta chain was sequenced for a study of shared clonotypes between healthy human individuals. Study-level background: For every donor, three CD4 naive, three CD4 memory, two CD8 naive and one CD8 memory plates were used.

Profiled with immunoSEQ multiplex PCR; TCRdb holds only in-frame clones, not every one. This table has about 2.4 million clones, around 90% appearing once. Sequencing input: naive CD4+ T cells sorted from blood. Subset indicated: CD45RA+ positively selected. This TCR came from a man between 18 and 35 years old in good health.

The CDR3 DNA follows: TGTGCCAGCAGTCAAAGACTCCCCAATGAGCAGTTCTTC. Encoded protein: CASSQRLPNEQFF. V and J are TRBV6-6 and TRBJ2-1; unclear D gene. Trimming pared 5 bases from V and 6 bases from J, leaving 11 bases between. Germline assignment: CDR1 MNHNY and CDR2 SVGAGI (reference sequence). The CDR3 consists of 13 residues.